Reported below is one T cell receptor beta chain. Antigen specificity is unknown. The junction had 3 bases not matched to a gene; V was cut back by 0 bases and J by 3 bases. Germline V gene sequence: CDR1 SGHRS, CDR2 YFSETQ. The CDR3 is 15 residues long. Produced via immunoSEQ multiplex PCR; TCRdb's table is partial and in-frame only. Of under 40,000 clones listed, about 85% are singletons. The data originate from a study of T cells in narcolepsy. Study context: Patients with NT1 or NT2 and healthy control donors were enrolled.

General observations from the study: HCRT-specific and TRIB2-specific autoreactive clonotypes appeared among same-patient CSF and blood CD4+ clonotypes. Some memory CD4+ repertoires had no autoreactive clone sequences. Reportedly, autoreactive clonotypes were serially detected in patients' blood but not controls'.

The J gene is TRBJ2-7, the V gene TRBV5-1; 10 bases align to TRBD1. The source is a human donor with narcolepsy. The specimen sequenced was CD45RA- memory CD4+ T cells from PBMCs. The CDR3 DNA follows: TGCGCCAGCAGCTTGGAGACAGGGGGCATCTACGAGCAGTACTTC. Translated: CASSLETGGIYEQYF.